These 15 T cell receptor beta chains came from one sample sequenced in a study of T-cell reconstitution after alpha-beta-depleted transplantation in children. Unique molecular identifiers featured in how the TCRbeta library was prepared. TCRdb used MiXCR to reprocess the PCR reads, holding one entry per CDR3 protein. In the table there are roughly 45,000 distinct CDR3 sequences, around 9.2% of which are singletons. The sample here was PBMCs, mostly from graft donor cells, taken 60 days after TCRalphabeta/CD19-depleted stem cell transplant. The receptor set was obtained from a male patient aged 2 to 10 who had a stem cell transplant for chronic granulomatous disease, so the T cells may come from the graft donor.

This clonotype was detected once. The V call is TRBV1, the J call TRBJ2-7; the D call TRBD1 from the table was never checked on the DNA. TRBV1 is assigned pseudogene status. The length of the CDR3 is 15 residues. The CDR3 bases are TGCACCAGCAGTCAGGCTCCAGGGTTGGGATACGAGCAGTACTTC. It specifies CTSSQAPGLGYEQYF.

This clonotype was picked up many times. The CDR3 DNA follows: TGTGCCAGTAGTGACAGGGGGGGAAGCACAGATACGCAGTATTTT. It specifies CASSDRGGSTDTQYF. The chain recombines TRBV19 with TRBJ2-3; 9 bases match TRBD1. Looked up from germline, CDR1 is LNHDA and CDR2 is SQIVND (reference sequence). V shed 5 bases, J shed 0 bases, and the junction held 3 bases outside the gene matches. The CDR3 loop spans 15 amino acids.

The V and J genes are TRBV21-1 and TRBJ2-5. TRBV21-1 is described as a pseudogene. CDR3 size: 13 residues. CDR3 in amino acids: CASSKERAETQYF. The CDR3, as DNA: TGTGCCAGCAGCAAAGAGAGAGCGGAGACCCAGTACTTC.

CDR3 protein: CASARGAEPDTQYF. In DNA, the CDR3 is TGTGCCAGTGCAAGGGGGGCGGAGCCAGATACGCAGTATTTT. The V call is TRBV19, the J call TRBJ2-3, with D possibly called TRBD1 or TRBD2 (6 bases each). The germline V gene encodes CDR1 LNHDA and CDR2 SQIVND (reference sequence). V shed 8 bases and J shed 4 bases, with 16 bases lying between them. The CDR3 length is 14 residues.

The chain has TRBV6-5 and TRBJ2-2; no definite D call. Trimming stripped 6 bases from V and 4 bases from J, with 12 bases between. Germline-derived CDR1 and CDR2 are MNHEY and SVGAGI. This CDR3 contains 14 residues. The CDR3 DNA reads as TGTGCCAGCAGGAAGACCCGGATCACCGGGGAGCTGTTTTTT. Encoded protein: CASRKTRITGELFF.

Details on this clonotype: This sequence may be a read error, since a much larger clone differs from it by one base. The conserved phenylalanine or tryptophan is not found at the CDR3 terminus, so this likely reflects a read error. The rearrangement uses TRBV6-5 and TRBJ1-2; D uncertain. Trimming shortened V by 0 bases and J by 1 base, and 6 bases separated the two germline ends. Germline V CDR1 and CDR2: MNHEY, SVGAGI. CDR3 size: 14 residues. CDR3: CASSYSGSNYGYTS. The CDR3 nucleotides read TGTGCCAGCAGTTACTCCGGGAGTAACTATGGCTACACCTCC.

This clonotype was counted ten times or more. The CDR3 protein is CASTRGEAYEQYF. The DNA of the CDR3 is TGTGCCAGCACGAGGGGGGAGGCCTACGAGCAGTACTTC. The chain employs TRBV2 and TRBJ2-7; D may be TRBD1 or TRBD2 (6 bases each). The germline V gene encodes CDR1 SNHLY and CDR2 FYNNEI. Trimming stripped 7 bases from V and 2 bases from J, with 12 bases between. This CDR3 comprises 13 residues. Using reference TRBV2 and TRBJ2-7 for the parts outside the CDR3, the full variable domain is EPEVTQTPSHQVTQMGQEVILRCVPISNHLYFYWYRQILGQKVEFLVSFYNNEISEKSEIFDDQFSVERPDGSNFTLKIRSTKLEDSAMYFCASTRGEAYEQYFGPGTRLTVT.

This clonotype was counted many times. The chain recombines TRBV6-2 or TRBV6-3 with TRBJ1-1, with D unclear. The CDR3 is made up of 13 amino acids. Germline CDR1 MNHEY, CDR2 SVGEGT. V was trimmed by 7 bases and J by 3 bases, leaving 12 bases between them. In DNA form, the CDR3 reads TGTGCCAGCACCTTAGGACGGTACACTGAAGCTTTCTTT. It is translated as CASTLGRYTEAFF.

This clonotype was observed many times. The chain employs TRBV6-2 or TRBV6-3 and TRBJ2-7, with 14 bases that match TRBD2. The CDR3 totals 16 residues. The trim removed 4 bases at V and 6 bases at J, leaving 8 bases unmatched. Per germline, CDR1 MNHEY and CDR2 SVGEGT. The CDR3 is CASSWGLAGEIGEQYF. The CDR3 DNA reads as TGTGCCAGCAGTTGGGGACTAGCGGGAGAGATAGGCGAGCAGTACTTC.

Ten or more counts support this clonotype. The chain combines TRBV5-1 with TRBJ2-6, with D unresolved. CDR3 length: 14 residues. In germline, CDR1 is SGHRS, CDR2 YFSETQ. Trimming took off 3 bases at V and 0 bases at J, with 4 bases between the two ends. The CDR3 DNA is TGCGCCAGCAGCTATGGCTCTGGGGCCAACGTCCTGACTTTC. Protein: CASSYGSGANVLTF.

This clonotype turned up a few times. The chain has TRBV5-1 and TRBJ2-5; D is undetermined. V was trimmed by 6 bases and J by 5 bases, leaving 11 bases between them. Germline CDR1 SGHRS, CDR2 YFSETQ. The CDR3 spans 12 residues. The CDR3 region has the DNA TGCGCCAGCAACCAGGTGGGGGAGACCCAGTACTTC. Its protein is CASNQVGETQYF.

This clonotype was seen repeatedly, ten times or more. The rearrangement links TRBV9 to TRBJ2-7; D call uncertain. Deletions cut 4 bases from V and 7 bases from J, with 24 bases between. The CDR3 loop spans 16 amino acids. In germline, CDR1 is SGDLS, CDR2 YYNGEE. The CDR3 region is CASSPGLALSMGEQYF. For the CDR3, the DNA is TGTGCCAGCAGCCCTGGCCTGGCCCTATCGATGGGGGAGCAGTACTTC.

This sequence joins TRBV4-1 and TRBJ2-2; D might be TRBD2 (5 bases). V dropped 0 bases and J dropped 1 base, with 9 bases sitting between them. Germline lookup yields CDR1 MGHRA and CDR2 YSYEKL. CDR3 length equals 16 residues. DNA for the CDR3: TGCGCCAGCAGCCAAGAAGGAGGCGGGAACACCGGGGAGCTGTTTTTT. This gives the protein CASSQEGGGNTGELFF.

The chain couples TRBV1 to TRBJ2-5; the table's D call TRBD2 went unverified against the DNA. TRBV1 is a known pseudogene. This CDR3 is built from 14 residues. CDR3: CTSSQAGGEETQYF. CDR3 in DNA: TGCACCAGCAGCCAAGCGGGGGGGGAAGAGACCCAGTACTTC.

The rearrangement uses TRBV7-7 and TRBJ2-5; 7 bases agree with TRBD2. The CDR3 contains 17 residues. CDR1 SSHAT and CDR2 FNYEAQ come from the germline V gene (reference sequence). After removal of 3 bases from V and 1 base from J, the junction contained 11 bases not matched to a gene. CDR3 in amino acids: CASSFGRSSGFQETQYF. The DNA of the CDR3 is TGTGCCAGCAGCTTCGGTCGGTCTAGCGGATTCCAAGAGACCCAGTACTTC. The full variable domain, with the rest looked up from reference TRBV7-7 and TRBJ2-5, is GAGVSQSPRYKVTKRGQDVTLRCDPISSHATLYWYQQALGQGPEFLTYFNYEAQPDKSGLPSDRFSAERPEGSISTLTIQRTEQRDSAMYRCASSFGRSSGFQETQYFGPGTRLLVL.